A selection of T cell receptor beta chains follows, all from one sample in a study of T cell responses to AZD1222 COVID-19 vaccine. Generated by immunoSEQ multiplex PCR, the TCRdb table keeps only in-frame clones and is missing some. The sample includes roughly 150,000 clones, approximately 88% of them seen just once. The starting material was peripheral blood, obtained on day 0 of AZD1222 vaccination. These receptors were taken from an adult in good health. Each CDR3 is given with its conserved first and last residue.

cdr3_aa: CASSSPETLEAFF; j_call: TRBJ1-1; v_call: TRBV28
cdr3_aa: CAWSVLKTGPRNTIYF; j_call: TRBJ1-3; v_call: TRBV30
cdr3_aa: CASSLAGTLTDTQYF; j_call: TRBJ2-3; v_call: TRBV7-9
cdr3_aa: CASSLGQGNYGYTF; j_call: TRBJ1-2; v_call: TRBV2
cdr3_aa: CASSRERTTGNTIYF; j_call: TRBJ1-3; v_call: TRBV19
cdr3_aa: CASSVGSTGGLTGELFF; j_call: TRBJ2-2; v_call: TRBV9
cdr3_aa: CASSLEGTAHTVRINF; j_call: TRBJ2-7; v_call: TRBV5-1
cdr3_aa: CASSPTGQLNSPLHF; j_call: TRBJ1-6; v_call: TRBV6-6
cdr3_aa: CASSFGRGLNTGELFF; j_call: TRBJ2-2; v_call: TRBV5-1
cdr3_aa: CATRQGVDTGELFF; j_call: TRBJ2-2; v_call: TRBV24-1
cdr3_aa: CASSLGQGSDSPLHF; j_call: TRBJ1-6; v_call: TRBV5-1
cdr3_aa: CAWEVGRIGYEQYF; j_call: TRBJ2-7; v_call: TRBV30
cdr3_aa: CASSLVPIETQYF; j_call: TRBJ2-5; v_call: TRBV5-4
cdr3_aa: CASSLWAGPRTNTEAFF; j_call: TRBJ1-1; v_call: TRBV27
cdr3_aa: CASSPATGSGNTIYF; j_call: TRBJ1-3; v_call: TRBV18
cdr3_aa: CASKQGDGNQPQHF; j_call: TRBJ1-5; v_call: TRBV2
cdr3_aa: CASSLLAGFYEQYF; j_call: TRBJ2-7; v_call: TRBV27
cdr3_aa: CARRDRTDTQYF; j_call: TRBJ2-3; v_call: TRBV19
cdr3_aa: CASSAAVNTEAFF; j_call: TRBJ1-1; v_call: TRBV5-1
cdr3_aa: CASSLISGGYNEQFF; j_call: TRBJ2-1; v_call: TRBV5-1
cdr3_aa: CASTLRTGPYEQYF; j_call: TRBJ2-7; v_call: TRBV28
cdr3_aa: CAWGTGSNTEAFF; j_call: TRBJ1-1; v_call: TRBV30
cdr3_aa: CASSLVTGTGSYGYTF; j_call: TRBJ1-2; v_call: TRBV28
cdr3_aa: CASRSDTDTQYF; j_call: TRBJ2-3; v_call: TRBV12-3/TRBV12-4